A selection of T cell receptor beta chains follows, all from one sample in a study of shared T cell receptors in the human thymus. Sequencing was performed with immunoSEQ multiplex PCR; in TCRdb, only in-frame clones are kept and a portion is missing. The table records about 380,000 clones, roughly 94% of them present only once. The sequencing sample was made of thymocytes. Every receptor here comes from a human donor. CDR3s include the opening cysteine and the closing phenylalanine or tryptophan. D genes are given only for firm matches. Only part of the rows carry a size: once, few, many, or a class if the clone is expanded.

-	TRBV5-1	TRBJ2-2	-	TGCGCCAGCAGCTATACCGGGGTAAACACCGGGGAGCTGTTTTTT	CASSYTGVNTGELFF
-	TRBV28	TRBJ2-7	-	TGTGCCAGCAGTTTAAGGGAGCAGTACTTC	CASSLREQYF
-	TRBV11-2	TRBJ2-4	-	TGTGCCAGCAGCCGGACTGCCCGAAGGAACATTCAGTACTTC	CASSRTARRNIQYF
TRBD1	TRBV27	TRBJ2-3	-	TGTGCCAGCAAACGACAGGGGGACGCAGATACGCAGTATTTT	CASKRQGDADTQYF
-	TRBV29-1	TRBJ2-1	-	TGCAGCGTTGAAGGGGGACAAACCTACAATGAGCAGTTCTTC	CSVEGGQTYNEQFF
TRBD2	TRBV6-1	TRBJ2-7	-	TGTGCCAGCAGTGCGGGACTAGCGGGAGGTGTCGGGTCCTACGAGCAGTACTTC	CASSAGLAGGVGSYEQYF
TRBD1	TRBV6-4	TRBJ1-2	-	TGTGCCAGCAGTGGGGGACAGGGCTTAGCTAACTATGGCTACACCTTC	CASSGGQGLANYGYTF
-	TRBV28	TRBJ2-5	-	TGTGCCAGCTCCCTGTTGGAGACCCAGTACTTC	CASSLLETQYF
TRBD2	TRBV19	TRBJ2-1	once	TGTGCCAGTAGTCCCGACCTACCCGGACTAGCGCGAGATGAGCAGTTCTTC	CASSPDLPGLARDEQFF
-	TRBV7-9	TRBJ2-5	-	TGTGCCAGCAGCCAGGTCGAACGGGCTAGCCAAGAGACCCAGTACTTC	CASSQVERASQETQYF
-	TRBV19	TRBJ2-4	-	TGTGCCAGTCAAGCGCGGGGCTTAGCCAAAAACATTCAGTACTTC	CASQARGLAKNIQYF
-	TRBV5-4	TRBJ2-3	-	TGTGCCAGCAGCCCCCTTTCAGATACGCAGTATTTT	CASSPLSDTQYF
-	TRBV15	TRBJ2-2	-	TGTGCCACCAGCAGGCTCTCCGGGACCGGGGAGCTGTTTTTT	CATSRLSGTGELFF
-	TRBV30	TRBJ1-4	-	TGTGCCTGGAGCTCCGAGTCGGGGACTCCAGGTAATCTGTTTTTT	CAWSSESGTPGNLFF
-	TRBV28	TRBJ2-7	-	TGTGCCAGCTACAGGGCACCCCCCTCCTACGAGCAGTACTTC	CASYRAPPSYEQYF
-	TRBV6-5	TRBJ1-5	-	TGTGCCAGCGTGGCAAGGGAGCCCCAGCATTTT	CASVAREPQHF
TRBD2	TRBV5-1	TRBJ2-3	-	TGCGCCAGCAGCTTCCAGACGGTCCCCCAAGCGGGAAATGCGAGCACAGATACGCAGTATTTT	CASSFQTVPQAGNASTDTQYF
-	TRBV27	TRBJ1-5	-	TGTGCCAGCCTAGCGAGTGGTGCATCCAGTAGCAATCAGCCCCAGCATTTT	CASLASGASSSNQPQHF
TRBD1	TRBV7-9	TRBJ2-5	-	TGTGCCAGCAGCCGGACAGGGATTAGGGAGACCCAGTACTTC	CASSRTGIRETQYF
-	TRBV29-1	TRBJ2-3	once	TGCAGCGTTTCCCGCAAGGGATCCTTGAGCACAGATACGCAGTATTTT	CSVSRKGSLSTDTQYF
-	TRBV25-1	TRBJ2-1	-	TGTGCCAGCAGTGGTTTGGGTGAGCAGTTCTTC	CASSGLGEQFF
-	TRBV4-2	TRBJ2-7	-	TGTGCCAGCAGCCAAGATTTCGAGCAGTACTTC	CASSQDFEQYF
-	TRBV27	TRBJ2-7	-	TGTGCCAGCAGTAAAAAGCGGGTTTTCACCTACGAGCAGTACTTC	CASSKKRVFTYEQYF
TRBD2	TRBV4-3	TRBJ2-1	-	TGCGCCAGCAGCCACACTGGCCGGGGGGATGAGCAGTTCTTC	CASSHTGRGDEQFF
-	TRBV25-1	TRBJ2-7	-	TGTGCCAGCAGCCGGGTCATCGAGGACTACGAGCAGTACTTC	CASSRVIEDYEQYF
-	TRBV6-1	TRBJ1-1	-	TGTGCCAGCAGTGACTCCGACAAAGTGAGGACTGAAGCTTTCTTT	CASSDSDKVRTEAFF
TRBD2	TRBV5-3	TRBJ2-7	-	TGTGCCAGAAAGCCGGGGACTAGTGACTACGAGCAGTACTTC	CARKPGTSDYEQYF
TRBD1	TRBV30	TRBJ1-5	-	TGTGCCTGGGGACAGGGCCAGCCCCAGCATTTT	CAWGQGQPQHF